This T cell receptor beta chain was captured in a study of blood T cell repertoires in COVID-19. Study overall: Some COVID-19 samples were acute and others convalescent; all came from the United States, Italy and Spain. The analysed material was cDNA or gDNA that came from T cells, B-cell-depleted T cells, or PBMCs.

V trimming: 2 bases; J trimming: 4 bases; junction bases outside the gene matches: 6. CDR1 MDHEN and CDR2 SYDVKM come from the germline V gene. This CDR3 region has 16 residues. Original analysis: Nucleated cell number was recorded as an estimate derived from reference gene primer amplification. Data came from immunoSEQ multiplex PCR; TCRdb stores just in-frame clones and leaves some out. That table supplies the V and J calls and clone size; D and trimming were determined from the DNA. Seen here are roughly 100,000 clones, 70% to 90% observed once, and the top ten hold 3.1%. The source is a man between 45 and 60 years old in a cohort sampled during active COVID-19. Sequencing was done on a sample of peripheral blood. The V call is TRBV28, the J call TRBJ2-3; 10 bases line up with TRBD1. CDR3 nucleotide sequence: TGTGCCAGCAGTTTAGAGGGACAGGGGATGGCAGATACGCAGTATTTT. Translating gives CASSLEGQGMADTQYF. The full variable domain, in which reference TRBV28 and TRBJ2-3 provide the parts outside the CDR3, is DVKVTQSSRYLVKRTGEKVFLECVQDMDHENMFWYRQDPGLGLRLIYFSYDVKMKEKGDIPEGYSVSREKKERFSLILESASTNQTSMYLCASSLEGQGMADTQYFGPGTRLTVL.